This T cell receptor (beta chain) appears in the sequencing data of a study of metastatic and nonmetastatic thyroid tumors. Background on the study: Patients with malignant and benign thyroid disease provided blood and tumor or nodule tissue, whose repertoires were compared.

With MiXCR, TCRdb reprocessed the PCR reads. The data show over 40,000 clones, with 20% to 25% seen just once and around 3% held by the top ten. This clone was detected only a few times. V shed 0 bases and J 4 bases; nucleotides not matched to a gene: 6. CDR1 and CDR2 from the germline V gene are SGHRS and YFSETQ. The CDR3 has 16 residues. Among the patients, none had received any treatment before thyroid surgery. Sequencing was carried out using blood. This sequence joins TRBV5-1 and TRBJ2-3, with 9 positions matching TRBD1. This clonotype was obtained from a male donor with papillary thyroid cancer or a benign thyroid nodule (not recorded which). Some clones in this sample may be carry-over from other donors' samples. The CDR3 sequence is CASSLEQGARADTQYF. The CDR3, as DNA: TGCGCCAGCAGCTTGGAACAGGGGGCCAGGGCAGATACGCAGTATTTT.